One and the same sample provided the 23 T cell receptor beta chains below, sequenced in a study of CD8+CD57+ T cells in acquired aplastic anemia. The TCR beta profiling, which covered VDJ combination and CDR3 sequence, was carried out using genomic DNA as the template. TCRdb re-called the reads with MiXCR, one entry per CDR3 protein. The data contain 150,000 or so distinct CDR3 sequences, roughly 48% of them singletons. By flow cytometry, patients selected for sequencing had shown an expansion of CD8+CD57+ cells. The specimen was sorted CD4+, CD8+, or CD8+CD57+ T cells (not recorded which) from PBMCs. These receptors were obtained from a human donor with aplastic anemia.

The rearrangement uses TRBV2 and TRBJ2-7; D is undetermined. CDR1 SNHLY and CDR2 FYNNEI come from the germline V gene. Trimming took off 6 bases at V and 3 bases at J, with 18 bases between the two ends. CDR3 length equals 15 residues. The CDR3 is CASRAGSRAHYEQYF. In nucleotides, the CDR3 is TGTGCCAGCAGGGCCGGGTCCCGGGCCCACTACGAGCAGTACTTC.

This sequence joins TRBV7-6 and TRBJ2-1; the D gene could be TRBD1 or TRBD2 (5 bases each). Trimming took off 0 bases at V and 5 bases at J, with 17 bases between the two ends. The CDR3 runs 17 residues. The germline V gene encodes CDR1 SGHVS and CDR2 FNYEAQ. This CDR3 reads CASSLARGSVIDNEQFF. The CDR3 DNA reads TGTGCCAGCAGCTTAGCGAGGGGTAGCGTGATCGACAATGAGCAGTTCTTC.

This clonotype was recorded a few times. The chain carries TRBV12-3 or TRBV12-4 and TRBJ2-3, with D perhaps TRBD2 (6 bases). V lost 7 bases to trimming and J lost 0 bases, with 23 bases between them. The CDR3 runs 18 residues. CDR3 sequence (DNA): TGTGCCAGCAACTTTAAAGGGTCGGGCGGGACTAGCACAGATACGCAGTATTTT. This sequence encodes CASNFKGSGGTSTDTQYF.

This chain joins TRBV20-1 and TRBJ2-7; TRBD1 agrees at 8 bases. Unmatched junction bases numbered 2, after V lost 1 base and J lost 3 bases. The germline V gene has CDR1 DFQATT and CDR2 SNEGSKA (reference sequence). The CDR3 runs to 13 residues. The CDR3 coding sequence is TGCAGTGCTAGAGGGGGACAGGACTACGAGCAGTACTTC. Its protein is CSARGGQDYEQYF.

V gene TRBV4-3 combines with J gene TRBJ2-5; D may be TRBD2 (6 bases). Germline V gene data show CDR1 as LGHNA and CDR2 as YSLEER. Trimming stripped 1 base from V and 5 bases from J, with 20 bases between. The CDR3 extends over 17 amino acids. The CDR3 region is CASSQVSALREAETQYF. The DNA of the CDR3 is TGCGCCAGCAGCCAAGTTTCCGCTCTAAGGGAGGCGGAGACCCAGTACTTC.

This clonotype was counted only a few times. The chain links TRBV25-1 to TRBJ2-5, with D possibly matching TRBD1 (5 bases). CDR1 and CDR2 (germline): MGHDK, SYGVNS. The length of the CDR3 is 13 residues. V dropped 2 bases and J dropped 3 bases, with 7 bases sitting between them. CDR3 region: CASSEDSEETQYF. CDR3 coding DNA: TGTGCCAGCAGTGAAGACAGCGAAGAGACCCAGTACTTC.

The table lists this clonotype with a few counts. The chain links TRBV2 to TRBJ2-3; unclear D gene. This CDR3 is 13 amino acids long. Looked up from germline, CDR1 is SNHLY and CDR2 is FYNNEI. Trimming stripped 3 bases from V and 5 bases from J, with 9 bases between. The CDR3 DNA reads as TGTGCCAGCAGTGAGAGGCAGTTAGATACGCAGTATTTT. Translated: CASSERQLDTQYF.

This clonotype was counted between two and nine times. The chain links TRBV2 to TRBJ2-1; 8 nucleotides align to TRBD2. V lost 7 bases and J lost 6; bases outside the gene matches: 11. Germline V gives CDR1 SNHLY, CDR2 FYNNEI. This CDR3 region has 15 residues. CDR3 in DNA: TGTGCCAGCACTATAAGCGGGGGTTCCGTCAATGAGCAGTTCTTC. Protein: CASTISGGSVNEQFF. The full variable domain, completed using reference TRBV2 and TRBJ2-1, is EPEVTQTPSHQVTQMGQEVILRCVPISNHLYFYWYRQILGQKVEFLVSFYNNEISEKSEIFDDQFSVERPDGSNFTLKIRSTKLEDSAMYFCASTISGGSVNEQFFGPGTRLTVL.

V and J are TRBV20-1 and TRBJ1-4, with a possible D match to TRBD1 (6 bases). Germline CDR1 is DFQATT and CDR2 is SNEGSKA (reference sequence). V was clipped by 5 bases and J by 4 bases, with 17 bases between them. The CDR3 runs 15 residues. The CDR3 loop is CSALAWDTDNEKLFF. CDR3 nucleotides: TGCAGTGCTTTAGCTTGGGACACGGATAATGAAAAACTGTTTTTT.

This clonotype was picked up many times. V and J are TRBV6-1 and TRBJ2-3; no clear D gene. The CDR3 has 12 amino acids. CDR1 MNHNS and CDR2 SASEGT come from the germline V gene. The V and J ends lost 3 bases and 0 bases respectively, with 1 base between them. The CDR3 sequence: CASSDSTDTQYF. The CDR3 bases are TGTGCCAGCAGTGACAGCACAGATACGCAGTATTTT.

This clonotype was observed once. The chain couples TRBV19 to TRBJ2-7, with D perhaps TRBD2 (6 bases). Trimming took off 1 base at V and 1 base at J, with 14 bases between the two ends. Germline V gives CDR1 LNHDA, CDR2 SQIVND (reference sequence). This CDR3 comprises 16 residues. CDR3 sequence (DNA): TGTGCCAGTAGTATAGTAATGGGACTGGGTTCCTACGAGCAGTACTTC. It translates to CASSIVMGLGSYEQYF. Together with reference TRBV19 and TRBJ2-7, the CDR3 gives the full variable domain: DGGITQSPKYLFRKEGQNVTLSCEQNLNHDAMYWYRQDPGQGLRLIYYSQIVNDFQKGDIAEGYSVSREKKESFPLTVTSAQKNPTAFYLCASSIVMGLGSYEQYFGPGTRLTVT.

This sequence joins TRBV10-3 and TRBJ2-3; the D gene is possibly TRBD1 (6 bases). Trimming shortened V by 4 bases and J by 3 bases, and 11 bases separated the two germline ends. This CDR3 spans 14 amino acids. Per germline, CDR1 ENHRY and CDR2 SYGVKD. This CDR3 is CAISGPDRTDTQYF. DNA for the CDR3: TGTGCCATCAGTGGTCCGGACAGAACAGATACGCAGTATTTT.

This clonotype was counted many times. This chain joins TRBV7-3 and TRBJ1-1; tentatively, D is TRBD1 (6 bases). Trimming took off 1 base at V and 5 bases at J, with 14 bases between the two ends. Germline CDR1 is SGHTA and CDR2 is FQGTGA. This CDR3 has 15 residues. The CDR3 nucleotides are TGTGCCAGCAGCTTAAGTCCAGGGGCGCAGACTGAAGCTTTCTTT. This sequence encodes CASSLSPGAQTEAFF.

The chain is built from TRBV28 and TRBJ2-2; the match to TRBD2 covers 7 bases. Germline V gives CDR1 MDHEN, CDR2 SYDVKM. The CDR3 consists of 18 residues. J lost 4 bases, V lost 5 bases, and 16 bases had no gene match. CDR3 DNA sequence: TGTGCCAGCAGTCAGAACGACGGCGGGAGTTCAAGCACCGGGGAGCTGTTTTTT. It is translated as CASSQNDGGSSSTGELFF.

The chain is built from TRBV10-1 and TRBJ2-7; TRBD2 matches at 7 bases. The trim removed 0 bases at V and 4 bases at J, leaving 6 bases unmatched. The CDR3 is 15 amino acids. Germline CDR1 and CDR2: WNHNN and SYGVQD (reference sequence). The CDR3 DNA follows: TGCGCCAGCAGTGAGTCGGGGGGGAGGCCTTACGAGCAGTACTTC. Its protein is CASSESGGRPYEQYF.

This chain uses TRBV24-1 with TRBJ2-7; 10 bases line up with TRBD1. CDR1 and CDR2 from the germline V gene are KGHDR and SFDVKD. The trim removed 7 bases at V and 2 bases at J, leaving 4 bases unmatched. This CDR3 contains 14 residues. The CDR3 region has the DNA TGTGCCACCAGGGGGACAGGGGACCCCTACGAGCAGTACTTC. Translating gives CATRGTGDPYEQYF.

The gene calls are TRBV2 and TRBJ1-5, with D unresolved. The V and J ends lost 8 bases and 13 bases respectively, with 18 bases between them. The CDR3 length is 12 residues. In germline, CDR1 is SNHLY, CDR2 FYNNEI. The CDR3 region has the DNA TGTGCCAGCGCCCGTGAGAGTCCCGAGCAGCATTTT. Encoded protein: CASARESPEQHF. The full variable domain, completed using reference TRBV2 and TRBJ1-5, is EPEVTQTPSHQVTQMGQEVILRCVPISNHLYFYWYRQILGQKVEFLVSFYNNEISEKSEIFDDQFSVERPDGSNFTLKIRSTKLEDSAMYFCASARESPEQHFGDGTRLSIL.

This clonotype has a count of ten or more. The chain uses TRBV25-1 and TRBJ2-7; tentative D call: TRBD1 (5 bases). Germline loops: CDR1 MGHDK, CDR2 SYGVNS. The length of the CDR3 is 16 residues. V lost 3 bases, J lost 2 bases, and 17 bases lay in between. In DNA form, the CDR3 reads TGTGCCAGCAGTGACCCCGCTAAGACAGAAGCCTACGAGCAGTACTTC. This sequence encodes CASSDPAKTEAYEQYF.

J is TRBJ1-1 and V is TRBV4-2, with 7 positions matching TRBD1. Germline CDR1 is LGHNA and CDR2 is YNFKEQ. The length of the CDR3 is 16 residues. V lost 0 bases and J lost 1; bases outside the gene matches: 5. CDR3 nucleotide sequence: TGTGCCAGCAGCCAAGATGGGGCAGGGGGGAACACTGAAGCTTTCTTT. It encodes CASSQDGAGGNTEAFF.

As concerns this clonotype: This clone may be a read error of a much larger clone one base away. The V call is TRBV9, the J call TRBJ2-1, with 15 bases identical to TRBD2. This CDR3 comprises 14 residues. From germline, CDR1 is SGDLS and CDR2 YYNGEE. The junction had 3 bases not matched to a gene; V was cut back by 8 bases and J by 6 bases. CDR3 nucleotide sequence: TGTGCCAGTGGGACTAGCGGGAGGACCAATGAGCAGTTCTTC. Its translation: CASGTSGRTNEQFF. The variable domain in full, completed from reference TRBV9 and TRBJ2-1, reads DSGVTQTPKHLITATGQRVTLRCSPRSGDLSVYWYQQSLDQGLQFLIQYYNGEERAKGNILERFSAQQFPDLHSELNLSSLELGDSALYFCASGTSGRTNEQFFGPGTRLTVL.

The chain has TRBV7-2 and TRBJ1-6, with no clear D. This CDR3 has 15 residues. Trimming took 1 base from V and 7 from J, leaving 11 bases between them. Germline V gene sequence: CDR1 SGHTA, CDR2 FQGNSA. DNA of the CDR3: TGTGCCAGCAGCTTAGTGGCAGGTGGAAATTCACCCCTCCACTTT. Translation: CASSLVAGGNSPLHF.

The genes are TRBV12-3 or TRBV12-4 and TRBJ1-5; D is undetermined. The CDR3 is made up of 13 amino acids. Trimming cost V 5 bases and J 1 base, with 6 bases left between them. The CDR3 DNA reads TGTGCCAGCAGTCATAGCAGCAATCAGCCCCAGCATTTT. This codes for CASSHSSNQPQHF.

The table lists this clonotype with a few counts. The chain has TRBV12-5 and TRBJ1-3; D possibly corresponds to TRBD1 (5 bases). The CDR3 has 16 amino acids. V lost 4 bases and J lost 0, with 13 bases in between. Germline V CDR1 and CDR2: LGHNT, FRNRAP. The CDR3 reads CASGWSLQGSGNTIYF. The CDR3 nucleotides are TGTGCTAGTGGTTGGTCTCTGCAGGGCTCTGGAAACACCATATATTTT.